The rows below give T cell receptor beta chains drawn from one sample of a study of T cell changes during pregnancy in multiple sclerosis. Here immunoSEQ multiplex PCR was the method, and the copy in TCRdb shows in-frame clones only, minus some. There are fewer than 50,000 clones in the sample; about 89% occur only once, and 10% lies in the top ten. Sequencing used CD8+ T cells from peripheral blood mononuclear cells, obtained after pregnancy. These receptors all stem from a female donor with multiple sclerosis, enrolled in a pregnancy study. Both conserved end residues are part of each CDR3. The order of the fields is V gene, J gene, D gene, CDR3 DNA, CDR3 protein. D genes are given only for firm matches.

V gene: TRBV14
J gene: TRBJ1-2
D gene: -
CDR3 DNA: TGTGCCAGCAGCCCCGGGACAAACTATGGCTACACCTTC
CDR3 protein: CASSPGTNYGYTF

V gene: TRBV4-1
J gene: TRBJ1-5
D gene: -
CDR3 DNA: TGCGCCAGCAGCCAAGAACAGGGAATTAGCAATCAGCCCCAGCATTTT
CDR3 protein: CASSQEQGISNQPQHF

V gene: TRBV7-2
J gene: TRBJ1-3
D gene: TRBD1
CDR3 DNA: TGTGCCAGCAGCTTACTTGTAGGGGGCGGTGGAAACACCATATATTTT
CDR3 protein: CASSLLVGGGGNTIYF

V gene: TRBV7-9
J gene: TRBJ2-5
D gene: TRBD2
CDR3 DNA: TGTGCCAGCACCCCGGGACTAGCGGGTGTCGAGACCCAGTACTTC
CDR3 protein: CASTPGLAGVETQYF

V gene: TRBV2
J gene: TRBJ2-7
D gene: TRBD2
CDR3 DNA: TGTGCCAGCATCAAGACGGGCGGGGGCTACGAGCAGTACTTC
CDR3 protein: CASIKTGGGYEQYF

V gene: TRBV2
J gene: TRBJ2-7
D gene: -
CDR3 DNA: TGTGCCAGCAGTGGCGGGACGTCGTCGGTATACGAGCAGTACTTC
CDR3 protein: CASSGGTSSVYEQYF

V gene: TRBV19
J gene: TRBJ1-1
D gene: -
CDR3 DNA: TGTGCCAGTAGCAAACAGGTCTCCACTGAAGCTTTCTTT
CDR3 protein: CASSKQVSTEAFF

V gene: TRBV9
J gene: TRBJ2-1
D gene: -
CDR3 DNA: TGTGCCAGCAGCCCGCTTTTAAGCGGAATCTACAATGAGCAGTTCTTC
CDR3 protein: CASSPLLSGIYNEQFF

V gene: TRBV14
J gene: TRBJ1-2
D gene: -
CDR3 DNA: TGTGCCAGCAGCCAAGATCCCGGGGGGTATGGCTACACCTTC
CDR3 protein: CASSQDPGGYGYTF

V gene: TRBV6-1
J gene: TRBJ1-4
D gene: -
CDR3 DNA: TGTGCCAGCTGGGGGGGGTGGGAAGGAGAAAAACTGTTTTTT
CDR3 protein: CASWGGWEGEKLFF

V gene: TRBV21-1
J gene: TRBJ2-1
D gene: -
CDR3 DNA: TGTGCCAGCAGACGAACTAGCGGGGGGGCCAATGAGCAGTTCTTC
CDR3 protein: CASRRTSGGANEQFF

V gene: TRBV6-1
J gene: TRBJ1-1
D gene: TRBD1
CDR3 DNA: TGTGCCACCAGACTGGGGACAGGAAGATACACTGAAGCTTTCTTT
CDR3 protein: CATRLGTGRYTEAFF

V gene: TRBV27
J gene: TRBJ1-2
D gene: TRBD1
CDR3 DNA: TGTGCCAGCAGTTTAGGACAGGGGGCGCATTCTAACTATGGCTACACCTTC
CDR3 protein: CASSLGQGAHSNYGYTF

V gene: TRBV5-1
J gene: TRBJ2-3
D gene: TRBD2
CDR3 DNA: TGCGCCAGCAGCTTGGTAGGGCGGGACTATACGGGAACAGATACGCAGTATTTT
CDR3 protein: CASSLVGRDYTGTDTQYF

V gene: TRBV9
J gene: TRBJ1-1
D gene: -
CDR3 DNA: TGTGCCAGCAGCGTAGACCCCGGTTGGAGTTGGGGCACAGGGGAAGCTTTCTTT
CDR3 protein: CASSVDPGWSWGTGEAFF

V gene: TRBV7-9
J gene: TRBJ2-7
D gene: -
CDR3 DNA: TGTGCCAGCACCCACGGGGCCTACGAGCAGTACTTC
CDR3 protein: CASTHGAYEQYF

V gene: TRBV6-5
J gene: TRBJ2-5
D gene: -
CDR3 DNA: TGTGCCAGCAGTTACTCGATAGTAGCAGAGACCCAGTACTTC
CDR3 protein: CASSYSIVAETQYF